A single T cell receptor beta chain is shown here with its context. The junction differs from germline at one of its ends, possibly a read error. The data stem from a study of blood T cell repertoires in COVID-19. Study details: There were acute and convalescent COVID-19 samples, and they came from the United States, Italy and Spain. The cDNA or gDNA used as material had been derived from T cells, B-cell-depleted T cells, or PBMCs.

From germline, CDR1 is SSHAT and CDR2 FNYEAQ (reference sequence). CDR3 length: 12 residues. Under the authors' procedure: Nucleated cell number was recorded as an estimate derived from reference gene primer amplification. Measured with immunoSEQ multiplex PCR; TCRdb has only the in-frame clones, and not every one. For V, J and clone size, that table is used; D and trimming come from the DNA. The data show approximately 200,000 clones, approximately 80% seen once. Specimen: peripheral blood. The TCR originated in an elderly woman with acute or convalescent COVID-19. The rearrangement joins TRBV7-7 to TRBJ2-5; D unresolved. The DNA of the CDR3 is TGTGCTAGCAGCTTTTCAGGCGAGACCCAGTACTTC. The encoded protein is CASSFSGETQYF.